This T cell receptor (beta chain) was profiled in a study of T cells in Graves' hyperthyroidism and ophthalmopathy. Study information: Pretreatment peripheral blood was obtained at initial diagnosis.

This CDR3 contains 12 residues. Among the patients, aged 18 to 65, hyperthyroidism was newly diagnosed and had lasted under 2 months. Fresh 10 ml peripheral blood yielded PBMCs. Amplification yielded TCR beta CDR3 regions, with RNA transcripts as the source. TCR CDR3 regions were first amplified by RT-PCR with HTBI primers. MiXCR, run by TCRdb on the multiplex PCR reads, gives a single entry per CDR3 protein. The sample holds about 400,000 distinct CDR3 sequences, roughly 25% seen once. This clonotype has at least ten counts. The junction departs from the called germline gene at one end, perhaps through a read error.

The TCR sequence derives from a man aged 50-60 years with Graves' hyperthyroidism. The chain has TRBV12-3 or TRBV12-4 and TRBJ2-3, with D possibly being TRBD2 (5 bases). The sample comprised blood. In DNA form, the CDR3 reads TGTGTCAGCGGACCAAAGGCAGATACGCAGTATTTT. Amino acids: CVSGPKADTQYF.